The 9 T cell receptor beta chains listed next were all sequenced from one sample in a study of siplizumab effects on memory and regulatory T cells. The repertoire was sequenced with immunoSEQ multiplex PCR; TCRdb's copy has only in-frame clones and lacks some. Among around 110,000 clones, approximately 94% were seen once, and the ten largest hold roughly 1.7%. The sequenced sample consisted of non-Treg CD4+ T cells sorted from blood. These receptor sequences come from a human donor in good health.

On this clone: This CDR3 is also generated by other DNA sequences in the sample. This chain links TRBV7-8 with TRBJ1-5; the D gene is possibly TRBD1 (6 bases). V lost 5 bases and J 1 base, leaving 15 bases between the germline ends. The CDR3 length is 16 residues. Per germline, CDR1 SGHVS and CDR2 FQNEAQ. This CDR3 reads CASSLWSGTSNQPQHF. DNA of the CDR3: TGTGCCAGCAGCCTATGGTCAGGGACAAGCAATCAGCCCCAGCATTTT.

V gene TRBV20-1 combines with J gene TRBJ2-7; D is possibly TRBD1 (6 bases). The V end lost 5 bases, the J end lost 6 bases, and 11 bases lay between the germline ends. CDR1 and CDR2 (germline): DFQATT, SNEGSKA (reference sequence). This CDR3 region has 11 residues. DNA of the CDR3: TGCAGTGCTCCGAGGGGGTTCGAGCAGTACTTC. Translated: CSAPRGFEQYF.

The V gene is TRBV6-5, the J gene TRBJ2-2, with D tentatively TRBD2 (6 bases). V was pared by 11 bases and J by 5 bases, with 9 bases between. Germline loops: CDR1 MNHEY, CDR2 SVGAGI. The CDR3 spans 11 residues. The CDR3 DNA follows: TGTGCCGCTGGGAGGACCGGGGAGCTGTTTTTT. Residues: CAAGRTGELFF.

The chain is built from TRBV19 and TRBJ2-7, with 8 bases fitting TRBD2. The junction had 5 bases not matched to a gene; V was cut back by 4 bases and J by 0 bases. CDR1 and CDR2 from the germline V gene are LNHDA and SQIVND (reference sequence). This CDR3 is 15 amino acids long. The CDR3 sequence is CASSSAGGVSYEQYF. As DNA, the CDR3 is TGTGCCAGTAGTAGTGCGGGAGGCGTCTCCTACGAGCAGTACTTC.

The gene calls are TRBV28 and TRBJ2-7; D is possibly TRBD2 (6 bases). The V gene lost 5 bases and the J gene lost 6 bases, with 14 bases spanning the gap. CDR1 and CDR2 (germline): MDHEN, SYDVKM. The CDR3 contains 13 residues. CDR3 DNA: TGTGCCAGCAGTGCGGGACCTGTTTTCGAGCAGTACTTC. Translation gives CASSAGPVFEQYF.

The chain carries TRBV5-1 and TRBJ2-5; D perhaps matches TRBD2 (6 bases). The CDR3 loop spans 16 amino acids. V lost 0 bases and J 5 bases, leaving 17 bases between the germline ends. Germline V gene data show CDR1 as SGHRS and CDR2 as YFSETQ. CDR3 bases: TGCGCCAGCAGCTTGGGAGGTTTGGCAGGAGGGGAGACCCAGTACTTC. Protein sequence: CASSLGGLAGGETQYF.

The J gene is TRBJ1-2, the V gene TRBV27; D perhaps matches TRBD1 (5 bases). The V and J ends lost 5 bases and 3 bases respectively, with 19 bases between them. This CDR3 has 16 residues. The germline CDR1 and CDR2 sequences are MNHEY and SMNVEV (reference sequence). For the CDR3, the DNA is TGTGCCAGCAGTCCATTCGGGGGACCAGGGTACTATGGCTACACCTTC. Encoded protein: CASSPFGGPGYYGYTF.

The CDR3 reads CASSPGTGARYEQYF. Here the CDR3 DNA reads TGTGCCAGCAGCCCCGGGACAGGGGCCCGCTACGAGCAGTACTTC. The rearrangement joins TRBV6-5 to TRBJ2-7; 10 bases are shared with TRBD1. V dropped 6 bases and J dropped 3; count of bases not matched to a gene: 8. The CDR3 covers 15 residues. Germline V CDR1 and CDR2: MNHEY, SVGAGI.

The CDR3 DNA sequence: TGCGCCAGCAGCTTGGAAGGGGACACCATATATTTT. Amino acids: CASSLEGDTIYF. The chain carries TRBV5-1 and TRBJ1-3; maybe TRBD1 (5 bases). Germline V gene lookup returns CDR1 SGHRS and CDR2 YFSETQ. The V end was cut by 0 bases, the J end by 8 bases, with 6 bases between. This CDR3 spans 12 amino acids.